This T cell receptor (beta chain) was documented in a study of blood T cell repertoires in COVID-19. Overall study context: PBMCs, B-cell-depleted T cells, or T cells provided the cDNA or gDNA that made up the material.

The CDR3 loop spans 15 amino acids. CDR1 and CDR2 (germline): SGDLS, YYNGEE. Trimming stripped 4 bases from V and 4 bases from J, with 16 bases between. This clone has just one count. Assay used: immunoSEQ multiplex PCR; TCRdb lists only in-frame clones, some missing. The table shows roughly 41,000 clones, with approximately 83% occurring only once. This chain joins TRBV9 and TRBJ2-3, with D possibly TRBD2 on 5 matching bases. The origin of this receptor is a human donor in a cohort sampled during active COVID-19. The donor label of this sample is uncertain. Specimen: peripheral blood. The CDR3 here is CASSPRRAGADTQYF. The DNA for the CDR3 is TGTGCCAGCAGCCCGAGGAGAGCCGGGGCAGATACGCAGTATTTT.